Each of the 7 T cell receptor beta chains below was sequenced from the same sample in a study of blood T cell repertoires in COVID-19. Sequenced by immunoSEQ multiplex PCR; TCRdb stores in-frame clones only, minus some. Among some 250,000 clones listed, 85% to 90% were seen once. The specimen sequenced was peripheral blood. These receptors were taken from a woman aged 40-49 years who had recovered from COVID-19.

This CDR3 reads CASSKDRGQPQHF. Written as DNA, the CDR3 is TGTGCCAGTAGTAAGGACAGGGGTCAGCCCCAGCATTTT. The rearrangement uses TRBV19 and TRBJ1-5; 9 bases line up with TRBD1. The CDR3 runs 13 residues. V dropped 4 bases and J dropped 6; count of bases not matched to a gene: 1. From germline, CDR1 is LNHDA and CDR2 SQIVND (reference sequence).

The CDR3 sequence: CASSSHPRGGPQHF. In DNA, the CDR3 is TGTGCCAGCAGCTCGCACCCCCGGGGTGGGCCCCAGCATTTT. The chain couples TRBV5-5 to TRBJ1-5; D not certain. Germline-derived CDR1 and CDR2 are SGHKS and YYEKEE (reference sequence). The CDR3 contains 14 residues. V was cut by 3 bases and J by 9 bases, with 16 bases left in between.

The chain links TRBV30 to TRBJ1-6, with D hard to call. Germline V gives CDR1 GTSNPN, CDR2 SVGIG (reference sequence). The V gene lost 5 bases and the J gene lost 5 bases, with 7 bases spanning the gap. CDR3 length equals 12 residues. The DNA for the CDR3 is TGTGCCTGGGGCCGGGATAATTCACCCCTCCACTTT. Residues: CAWGRDNSPLHF.

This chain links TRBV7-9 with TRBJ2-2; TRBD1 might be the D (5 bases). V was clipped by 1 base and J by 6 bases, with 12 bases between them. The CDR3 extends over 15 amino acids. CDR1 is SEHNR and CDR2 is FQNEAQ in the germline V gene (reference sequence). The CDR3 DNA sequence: TGTGCCAGCAGCTTAGGGGCAGGGAAGGCCGGGGAGCTGTTTTTT. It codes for CASSLGAGKAGELFF.

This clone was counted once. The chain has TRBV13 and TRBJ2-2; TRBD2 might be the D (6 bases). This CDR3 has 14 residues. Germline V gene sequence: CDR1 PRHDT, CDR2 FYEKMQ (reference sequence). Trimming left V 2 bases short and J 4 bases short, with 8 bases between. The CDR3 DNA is TGTGCCAGCAGCTTACCCGGGGGCACCGGGGAGCTGTTTTTT. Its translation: CASSLPGGTGELFF.

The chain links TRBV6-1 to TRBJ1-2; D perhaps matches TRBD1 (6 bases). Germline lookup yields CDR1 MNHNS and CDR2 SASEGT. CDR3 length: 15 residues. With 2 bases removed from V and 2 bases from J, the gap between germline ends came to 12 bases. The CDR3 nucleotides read TGTGCCAGCAGTGAATTGACAGGCCGAAACTATGGCTACACCTTC. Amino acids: CASSELTGRNYGYTF.

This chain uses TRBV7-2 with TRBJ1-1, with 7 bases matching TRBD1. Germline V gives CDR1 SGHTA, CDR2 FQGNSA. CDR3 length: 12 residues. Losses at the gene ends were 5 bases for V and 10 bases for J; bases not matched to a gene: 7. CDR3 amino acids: CASSQGVGGAFF. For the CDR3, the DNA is TGTGCCAGCAGCCAGGGGGTTGGAGGAGCTTTCTTT.